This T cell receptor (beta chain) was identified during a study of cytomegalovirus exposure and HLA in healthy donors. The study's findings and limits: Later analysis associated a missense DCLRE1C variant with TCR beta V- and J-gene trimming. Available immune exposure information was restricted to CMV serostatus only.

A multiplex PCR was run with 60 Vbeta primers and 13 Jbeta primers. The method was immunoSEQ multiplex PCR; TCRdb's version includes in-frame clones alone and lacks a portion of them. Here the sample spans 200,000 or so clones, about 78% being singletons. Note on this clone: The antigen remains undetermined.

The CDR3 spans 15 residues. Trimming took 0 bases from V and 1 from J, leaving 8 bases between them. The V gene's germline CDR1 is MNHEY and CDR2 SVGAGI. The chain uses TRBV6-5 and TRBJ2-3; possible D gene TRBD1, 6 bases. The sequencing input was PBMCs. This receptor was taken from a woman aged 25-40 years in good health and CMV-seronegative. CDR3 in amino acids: CASSYSGARTDTQYF. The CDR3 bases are TGTGCCAGCAGTTACTCGGGGGCCCGCACAGATACGCAGTATTTT.